A selection of T cell receptor beta chains follows, all from one sample in a study of CD8+CD57+ T cells in acquired aplastic anemia. From the reads, TCRdb called clonotypes with MiXCR, one entry per CDR3 protein. Of just over 450,000 distinct CDR3 sequences listed, more than 25% were seen once; the top ten hold approximately 0.82%. The specimen was sorted CD4+, CD8+, or CD8+CD57+ T cells (not recorded which) from PBMCs. These receptors were taken from a human donor with aplastic anemia. CDR3s include the opening cysteine and the closing phenylalanine or tryptophan. The D gene is left open where the match is weak. Size tells how often a clone was seen (once, few, many) or the class of an expanded clone, and some rows leave it out.

j_gene,abundance,v_gene,d_gene,CDR3aa,CDR3nt
TRBJ2-7,NA,TRBV5-4,TRBD1,CASSLGYPGQRTQYEFYEQYF,TGTGCCAGCAGCTTGGGGTACCCGGGACAGCGCACGCAATATGAATTCTACGAGCAGTACTTC
TRBJ1-2,few,TRBV5-4,NA,CASSSNIHLQGNYGYTF,TGTGCCAGCAGCTCCAATATTCACCTACAGGGTAACTATGGCTACACCTTC
TRBJ2-1,few,TRBV20-1,NA,CSASETWDHNEQFF,TGCAGTGCTAGTGAGACCTGGGACCACAATGAGCAGTTCTTC
TRBJ2-5,NA,TRBV5-1,TRBD2,CASGPGLARETQYF,TGCGCCAGCGGCCCTGGACTAGCGAGAGAGACCCAGTACTTC
TRBJ1-3,NA,TRBV9,NA,CASSPTGMTGAIFHTIYF,TGTGCCAGCAGCCCCACGGGTATGACGGGGGCAATTTTTCACACCATATATTTT
TRBJ1-2,few,TRBV3-1,NA,CASSQEGQGSNYGYTF,TGTGCCAGCAGCCAAGAGGGGCAGGGTTCTAACTATGGCTACACCTTC
TRBJ1-2,NA,TRBV30,NA,CAWSYRAGYTF,TGTGCCTGGAGTTACAGGGCTGGCTACACCTTC
TRBJ2-5,many,TRBV7-2,TRBD2,CASSVGVGGAQETQYF,TGTGCCAGCAGCGTTGGGGTCGGGGGGGCCCAAGAGACCCAGTACTTC
TRBJ2-7,NA,TRBV9,TRBD1,CGSSVDRGEQYF,TGTGGCAGCAGCGTAGACAGGGGCGAGCAGTACTTC
TRBJ2-3,NA,TRBV25-1,NA,CASSPPGRSDTQYF,TGTGCCAGCAGTCCTCCGGGGCGGTCAGATACGCAGTATTTT
TRBJ2-1,many,TRBV29-1,NA,CSVGGSTGYNEQFF,TGCAGCGTTGGGGGAAGTACCGGGTACAATGAGCAGTTCTTC
TRBJ2-5,few,TRBV5-1,NA,CASSLGEQERETQYF,TGCGCCAGCAGCTTGGGCGAACAGGAGCGGGAGACCCAGTACTTC
TRBJ2-3,NA,TRBV20-1,TRBD1,CSALQGISDTQYF,TGCAGTGCTCTACAGGGGATATCAGATACGCAGTATTTT
TRBJ2-7,many,TRBV15,NA,CATSPHGGLRDEQYF,TGTGCCACCAGCCCCCATGGGGGGCTAAGGGACGAGCAGTACTTC
TRBJ1-2,many,TRBV7-3,NA,CASSLAGNYGYTF,TGTGCCAGCAGCCTTGCCGGTAACTATGGCTACACCTTC
TRBJ1-5,many,TRBV9,TRBD1,CASSNFRDRDQPQHF,TGTGCCAGCAGCAACTTCCGGGACAGGGATCAGCCCCAGCATTTT
TRBJ1-2,NA,TRBV20-1,NA,CSAWNGGLYGYTF,TGCAGTGCCTGGAATGGGGGCCTCTATGGCTACACCTTC
TRBJ2-3,few,TRBV7-3,NA,CASSSTGTGASTDTQYF,TGTGCCAGCAGCTCAACAGGGACGGGGGCTAGCACAGATACGCAGTATTTT
TRBJ1-4,many,TRBV15,NA,CATSPRGGQEKLFF,TGTGCCACCAGCCCTAGGGGGGGTCAGGAAAAACTGTTTTTT
TRBJ2-7,few,TRBV2,NA,CASSLGSVNEQYF,TGTGCCAGCAGCTTAGGGAGCGTCAACGAGCAGTACTTC
TRBJ1-1,many,TRBV2,TRBD1,CASSVLQGETEAFF,TGTGCCAGCAGTGTCCTCCAGGGGGAAACTGAAGCTTTCTTT
TRBJ1-2,NA,TRBV19,NA,CASIPAPTTALNGYTF,TGTGCCAGTATACCCGCCCCTACGACCGCTTTGAATGGCTACACCTTC
TRBJ2-1,few,TRBV7-3,NA,CASSLSHSGANYNEQFF,TGTGCCAGCAGCTTAAGCCATTCCGGGGCGAATTACAATGAGCAGTTCTTC
TRBJ1-2,many,TRBV4-2,NA,CASSQVRTAYGYTF,TGTGCCAGCAGCCAAGTACGGACAGCGTATGGCTACACCTTC
TRBJ2-5,many,TRBV7-2,NA,CASSLARETQYF,TGTGCCAGCAGCTTAGCGAGGGAGACCCAGTACTTC
TRBJ2-7,many,TRBV19,NA,CASSRGGDSYEQYF,TGTGCCAGTAGTAGGGGCGGGGACTCCTACGAGCAGTACTTC
TRBJ1-2,many,TRBV6-1,NA,CASSGRAGGYTF,TGTGCCAGCAGTGGCAGGGCGGGAGGCTACACCTTC
TRBJ1-2,NA,TRBV3-1,TRBD1,CASGQDSSAGGYGYTF,TGTGCCAGCGGCCAAGATAGCTCGGCAGGGGGCTATGGCTACACCTTC
TRBJ1-5,few,TRBV4-2,NA,CASSPADRIINQPQHF,TGTGCCAGCAGCCCAGCGGACCGGATAATCAATCAGCCCCAGCATTTT
TRBJ1-3,NA,TRBV6-1,NA,CASSEASGVGNTIYF,TGTGCCAGCAGTGAAGCGTCAGGGGTAGGAAACACCATATATTTT
TRBJ1-6,NA,TRBV6-5,NA,CASSSGTLGSPLHF,TGTGCCAGCAGTTCCGGGACTCTGGGGTCACCCCTCCACTTT
TRBJ1-2,many,TRBV29-1,TRBD1,CSVDIRQGGGYTF,TGCAGCGTTGACATAAGACAGGGAGGTGGCTACACCTTC
TRBJ1-4,many,TRBV25-1,NA,CASSEYFFGIPTNEKLFF,TGTGCCAGCAGTGAATATTTTTTTGGGATTCCAACTAATGAAAAACTGTTTTTT
TRBJ2-7,NA,TRBV30,NA,CAWSVLGQVQGEQYF,TGTGCCTGGAGTGTACTTGGGCAGGTCCAGGGCGAGCAGTACTTC
TRBJ2-6,few,TRBV2,NA,CASSESATWDSGANVLTF,TGTGCCAGCAGTGAATCTGCGACATGGGACTCTGGGGCCAACGTCCTGACTTTC
TRBJ1-4,many,TRBV19,NA,CASSIPGQREKLFF,TGTGCCAGTAGTATCCCCGGACAGCGAGAAAAACTGTTTTTT
TRBJ2-7,NA,TRBV15,TRBD1,CATSRATGVHEQYF,TGTGCCACCAGCAGAGCGACAGGGGTCCACGAGCAGTACTTC
TRBJ2-7,many,TRBV11-1,NA,CASSPIGGTEPYEQYF,TGTGCCAGCAGCCCAATAGGGGGGACGGAACCCTACGAGCAGTACTTC
TRBJ1-5,many,TRBV19,NA,CATQTSNQPQHF,TGTGCCACACAGACTAGCAATCAGCCCCAGCATTTT
TRBJ1-4,NA,TRBV6-1,TRBD1,CASSEDRGRGAATNEKLFF,TGTGCCAGCAGCGAGGACAGGGGGCGAGGAGCAGCAACTAATGAAAAACTGTTTTTT
TRBJ1-2,many,TRBV2,NA,CASSEDRGGYGYTF,TGTGCCAGCAGTGAAGATAGGGGAGGCTATGGCTACACCTTC
TRBJ1-1,many,TRBV2,NA,CATNRENTEAFF,TGTGCCACCAACAGGGAGAACACTGAAGCTTTCTTT
TRBJ1-5,few,TRBV5-6,NA,CASSLALGVGDQPQHF,TGTGCCAGCAGCTTGGCTCTGGGGGTTGGGGATCAGCCCCAGCATTTT
TRBJ2-2,NA,TRBV7-2,TRBD2,CASSLHQRGGGTGELFF,TGTGCCAGCAGCTTACACCAGCGGGGGGGCGGTACCGGGGAGCTGTTTTTT
TRBJ1-1,NA,TRBV27,NA,CASSLLQGAAEAFF,TGTGCCAGCAGTTTATTACAGGGCGCCGCTGAAGCTTTCTTT
TRBJ2-1,NA,TRBV7-9,TRBD1,CASSLGQGITEINNEQFF,TGTGCCAGCAGCTTAGGACAGGGTATAACAGAGATTAACAATGAGCAGTTCTTC
TRBJ2-7,few,TRBV5-6,TRBD2,CASSQAGGASEQYF,TGTGCCAGCAGCCAGGCGGGGGGCGCGTCCGAGCAGTACTTC
TRBJ1-2,once,TRBV28,NA,CASSLLGGQIYGYTF,TGTGCCAGCAGTTTATTAGGTGGGCAGATCTATGGCTACACCTTC
TRBJ2-2,NA,TRBV6-5,NA,CASSSRAGRNTGELFF,TGTGCCAGCAGTTCGCGGGCAGGCCGAAACACCGGGGAGCTGTTTTTT
TRBJ2-5,NA,TRBV2,TRBD1,CASGDRTGGGETQYF,TGTGCCAGCGGAGACAGGACAGGGGGCGGCGAGACCCAGTACTTC
TRBJ1-1,NA,TRBV5-1,TRBD1,CASSFDRGNTEALF,TGCGCCAGCAGCTTTGACAGGGGGAACACTGAAGCTCTCTTT
TRBJ1-6,NA,TRBV19,TRBD1,CAWRDRVDSPLHF,TGTGCCTGGAGGGACAGGGTTGATTCACCCCTCCACTTT
TRBJ1-2,many,TRBV19,NA,CASTNLGRDYGYTF,TGTGCCAGTACCAATCTCGGGAGGGACTATGGCTACACCTTC
TRBJ1-4,few,TRBV19,TRBD1,CASSMGQGNEKLFF,TGTGCCAGTAGTATGGGACAGGGGAATGAAAAACTGTTTTTT
TRBJ2-3,NA,TRBV5-1,NA,CASSLSGTTSTDTQYF,TGCGCCAGCAGCTTAAGCGGAACTACTAGCACAGATACGCAGTATTTT